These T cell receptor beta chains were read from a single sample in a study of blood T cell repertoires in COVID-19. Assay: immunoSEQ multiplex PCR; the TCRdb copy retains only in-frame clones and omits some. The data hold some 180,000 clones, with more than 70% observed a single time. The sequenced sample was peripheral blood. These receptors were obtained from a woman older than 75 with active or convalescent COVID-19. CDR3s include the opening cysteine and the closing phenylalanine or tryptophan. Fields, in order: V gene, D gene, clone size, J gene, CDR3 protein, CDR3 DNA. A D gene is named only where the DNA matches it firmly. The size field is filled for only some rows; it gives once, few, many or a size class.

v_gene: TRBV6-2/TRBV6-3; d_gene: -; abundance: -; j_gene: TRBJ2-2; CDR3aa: CASSTPRTATGELFF; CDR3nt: TGTGCCAGCAGTACCCCTAGGACAGCGACCGGGGAGCTGTTTTTT
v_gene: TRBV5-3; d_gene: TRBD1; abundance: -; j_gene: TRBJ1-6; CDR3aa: CARSLEFRGLNSPLHF; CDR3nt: TGTGCCAGAAGCCTGGAATTCAGGGGGTTAAATTCACCCCTCCACTTT
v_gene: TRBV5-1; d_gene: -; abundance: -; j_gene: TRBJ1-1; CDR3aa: CASSLSRGSTEAFF; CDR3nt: TGCGCCAGCAGCTTGAGCAGGGGAAGCACTGAAGCTTTCTTT
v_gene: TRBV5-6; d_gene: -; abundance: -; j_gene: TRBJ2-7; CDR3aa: CASSLSVSYEQYF; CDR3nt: TGTGCCAGCAGCTTATCTGTCTCCTACGAGCAGTACTTC
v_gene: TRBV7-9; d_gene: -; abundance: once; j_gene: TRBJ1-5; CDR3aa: CASSPYGGVPGPQHF; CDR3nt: TGTGCCAGCAGCCCCTACGGTGGTGTGCCGGGGCCCCAGCATTTT
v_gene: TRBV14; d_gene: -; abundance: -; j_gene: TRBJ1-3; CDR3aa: CARPGSGNTIYF; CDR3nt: TGTGCCAGACCGGGGAGCGGAAACACCATATATTTT
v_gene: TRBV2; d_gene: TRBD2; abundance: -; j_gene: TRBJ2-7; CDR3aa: CASGGDSYEQYF; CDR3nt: TGTGCCAGCGGGGGGGACTCCTACGAGCAGTACTTC
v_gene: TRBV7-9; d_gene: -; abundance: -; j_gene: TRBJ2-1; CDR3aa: CASSLGRVEQFF; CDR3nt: TGTGCCAGCAGCTTAGGGCGGGTTGAGCAGTTCTTC
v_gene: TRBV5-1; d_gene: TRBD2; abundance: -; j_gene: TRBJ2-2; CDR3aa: CASSFSRGGRFGELFF; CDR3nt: TGCGCCAGCAGCTTCTCGCGGGGGGGCCGGTTCGGGGAGCTGTTTTTT
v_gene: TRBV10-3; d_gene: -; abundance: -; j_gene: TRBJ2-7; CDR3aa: CAISESSLYYEQYF; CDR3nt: TGTGCCATCAGTGAGTCGTCCCTTTACTACGAGCAGTACTTC
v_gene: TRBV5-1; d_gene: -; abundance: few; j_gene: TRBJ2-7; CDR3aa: CASSLASASGQYF; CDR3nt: TGCGCCAGCAGCTTGGCCAGTGCGTCAGGGCAGTACTTC
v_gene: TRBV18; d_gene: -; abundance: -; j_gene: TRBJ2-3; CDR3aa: CASSPPPGGDTQYF; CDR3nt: TGTGCCAGCTCACCACCCCCAGGTGGGGATACGCAGTATTTT
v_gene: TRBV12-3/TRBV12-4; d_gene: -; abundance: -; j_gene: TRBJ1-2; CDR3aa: CASSWVGAGYTF; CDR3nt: TGTGCCAGCAGTTGGGTGGGGGCAGGCTACACCTTC
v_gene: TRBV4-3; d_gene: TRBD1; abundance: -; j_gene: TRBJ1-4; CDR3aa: CASSLEEGQGNEKLFF; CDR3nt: TGCGCCAGCAGCCTGGAGGAGGGACAGGGCAATGAAAAACTGTTTTTT
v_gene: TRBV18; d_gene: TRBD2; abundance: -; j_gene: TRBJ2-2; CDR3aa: CASSPPLAGGDTGELFF; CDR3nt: TGTGCCAGCTCACCCCCACTAGCGGGGGGGGACACCGGGGAGCTGTTTTTT
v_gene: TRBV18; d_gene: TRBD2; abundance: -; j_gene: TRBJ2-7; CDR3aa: CASSPPGLAGGHVYEQYF; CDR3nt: TGTGCCAGCTCACCACCCGGACTAGCGGGGGGGCACGTCTACGAGCAGTACTTC
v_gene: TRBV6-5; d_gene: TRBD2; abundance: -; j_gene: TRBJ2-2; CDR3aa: CASLWEGGSTGELFF; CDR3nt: TGTGCCAGCTTGTGGGAGGGAGGGTCGACCGGGGAGCTGTTTTTT
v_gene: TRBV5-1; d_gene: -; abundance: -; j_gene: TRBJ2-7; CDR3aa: CASSLEAGPSYEQYF; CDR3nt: TGCGCCAGCAGCTTGGAGGCAGGGCCTTCCTACGAGCAGTACTTC
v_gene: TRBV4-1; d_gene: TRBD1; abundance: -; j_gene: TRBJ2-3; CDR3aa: CASSRDRGTDTQYF; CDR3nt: TGCGCCAGCAGCAGGGACAGAGGCACAGATACGCAGTATTTT
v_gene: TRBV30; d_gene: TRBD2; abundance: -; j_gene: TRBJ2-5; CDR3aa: CAWSETSGGPWETQYF; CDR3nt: TGTGCCTGGAGTGAGACTAGCGGGGGGCCATGGGAGACCCAGTACTTC
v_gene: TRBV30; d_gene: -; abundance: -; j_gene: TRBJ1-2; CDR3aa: CAWILPGRVGYTF; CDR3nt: TGTGCCTGGATTCTACCCGGCAGGGTTGGCTACACCTTC
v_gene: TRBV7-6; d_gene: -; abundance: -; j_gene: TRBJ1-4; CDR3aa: CASSLSYSQTNEKLFF; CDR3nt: TGTGCCAGCAGCTTATCCTACAGCCAAACTAATGAAAAACTGTTTTTT
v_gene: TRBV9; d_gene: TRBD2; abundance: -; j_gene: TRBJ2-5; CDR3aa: CASSAGTSGAETQYF; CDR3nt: TGTGCCAGCAGCGCCGGGACTAGCGGGGCAGAGACCCAGTACTTC
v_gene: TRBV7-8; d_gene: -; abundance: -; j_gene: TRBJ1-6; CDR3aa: CASSLTGSYNSPLHF; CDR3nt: TGTGCCAGCAGCTTAACCGGCTCCTATAATTCACCCCTCCACTTT
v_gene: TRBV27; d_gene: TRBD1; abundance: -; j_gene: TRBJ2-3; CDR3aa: CASRGARNGTGAQDTQYF; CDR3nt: TGTGCCAGCAGGGGCGCCAGGAACGGGACAGGGGCCCAAGATACGCAGTATTTT
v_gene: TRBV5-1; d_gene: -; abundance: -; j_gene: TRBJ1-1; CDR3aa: CASSLGRRDLLNTEAFF; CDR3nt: TGCGCCAGCAGCTTGGGGCGCAGGGATCTTTTGAACACTGAAGCTTTCTTT
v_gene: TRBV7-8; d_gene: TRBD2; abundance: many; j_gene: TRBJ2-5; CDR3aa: CASSLARVWGGNKETQYF; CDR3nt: TGTGCCAGCAGCTTAGCGCGGGTTTGGGGAGGGAATAAAGAGACCCAGTACTTC
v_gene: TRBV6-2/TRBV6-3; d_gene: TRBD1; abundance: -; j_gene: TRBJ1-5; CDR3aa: CASSYGGRGYNQPQHF; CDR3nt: TGTGCCAGCAGTTACGGTGGCAGGGGGTACAATCAGCCCCAGCATTTT
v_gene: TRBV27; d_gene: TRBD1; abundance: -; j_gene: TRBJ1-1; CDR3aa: CASSRGQFANLGTEAFF; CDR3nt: TGTGCCAGCAGTAGGGGGCAGTTCGCTAATCTTGGCACTGAAGCTTTCTTT
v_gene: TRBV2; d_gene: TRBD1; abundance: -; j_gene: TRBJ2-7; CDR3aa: CASSTGGPQYF; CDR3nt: TGTGCCAGCAGCACAGGGGGCCCGCAGTACTTC
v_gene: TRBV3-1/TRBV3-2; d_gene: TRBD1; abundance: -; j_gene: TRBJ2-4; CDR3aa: CASRRQGENIQYF; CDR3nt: TGTGCCAGCCGGAGACAGGGGGAAAACATTCAGTACTTC
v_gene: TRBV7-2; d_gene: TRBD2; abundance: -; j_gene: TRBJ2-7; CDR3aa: CASSPGGAEQYF; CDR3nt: TGTGCCAGCAGCCCGGGGGGGGCCGAGCAGTACTTC
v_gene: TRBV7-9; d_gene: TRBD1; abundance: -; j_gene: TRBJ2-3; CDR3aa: CASSQGTAADTQYF; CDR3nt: TGTGCCAGCAGCCAAGGGACAGCCGCAGATACGCAGTATTTT
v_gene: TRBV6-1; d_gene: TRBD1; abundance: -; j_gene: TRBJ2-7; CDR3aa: CASSEGGDRDEQYF; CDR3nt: TGTGCCAGCAGTGAAGGGGGGGACAGGGACGAGCAGTACTTC
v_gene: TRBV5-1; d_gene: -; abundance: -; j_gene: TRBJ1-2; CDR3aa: CASSLAQGGRDGYTF; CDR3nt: TGCGCCAGCAGCTTGGCCCAAGGGGGTCGGGATGGCTACACCTTC
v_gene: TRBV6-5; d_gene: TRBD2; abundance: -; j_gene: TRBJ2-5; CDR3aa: CASSYLAGVKETQYF; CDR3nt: TGTGCCAGCAGTTATCTAGCGGGGGTTAAAGAGACCCAGTACTTC
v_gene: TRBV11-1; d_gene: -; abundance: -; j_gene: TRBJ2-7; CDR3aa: CASSFHRVNYEQYF; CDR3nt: TGTGCCAGCAGCTTTCACAGGGTCAACTACGAGCAGTACTTC
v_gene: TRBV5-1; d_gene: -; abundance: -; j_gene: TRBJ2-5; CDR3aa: CASSLAGSKQETQYF; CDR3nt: TGCGCCAGCAGCTTGGCAGGCAGCAAACAAGAGACCCAGTACTTC
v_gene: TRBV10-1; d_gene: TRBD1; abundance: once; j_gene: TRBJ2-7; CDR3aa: CASSPDRVPSYEQYF; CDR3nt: TGCGCCAGCAGTCCAGACAGGGTCCCCTCCTACGAGCAGTACTTC
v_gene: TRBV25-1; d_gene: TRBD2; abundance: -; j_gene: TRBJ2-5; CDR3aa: CASSEYRGGLAGKETQYF; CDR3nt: TGTGCCAGCAGTGAATATCGAGGCGGACTAGCGGGGAAAGAGACCCAGTACTTC
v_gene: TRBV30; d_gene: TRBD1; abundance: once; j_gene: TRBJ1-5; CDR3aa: CAWSGGQVNQPQHF; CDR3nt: TGTGCCTGGAGTGGAGGACAGGTGAATCAGCCCCAGCATTTT
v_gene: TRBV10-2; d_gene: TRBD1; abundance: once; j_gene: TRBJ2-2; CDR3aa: CASKSLQGANTGELFF; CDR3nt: TGCGCCAGCAAATCCCTCCAGGGGGCTAACACCGGGGAGCTGTTTTTT
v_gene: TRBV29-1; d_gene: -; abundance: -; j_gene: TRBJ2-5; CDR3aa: CSARDFQETQYF; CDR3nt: TGCAGCGCCCGGGACTTTCAAGAGACCCAGTACTTC
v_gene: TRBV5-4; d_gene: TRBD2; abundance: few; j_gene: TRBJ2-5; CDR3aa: CASSLPGGRTETQYF; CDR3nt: TGTGCCAGCAGCTTGCCCGGCGGGAGGACGGAGACCCAGTACTTC
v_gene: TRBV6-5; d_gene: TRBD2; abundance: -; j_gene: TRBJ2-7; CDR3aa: CASSIAGGTSEQYF; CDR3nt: TGTGCCAGCAGTATAGCGGGGGGAACCTCCGAGCAGTACTTC
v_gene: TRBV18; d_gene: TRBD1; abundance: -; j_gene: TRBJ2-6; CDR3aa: CASSEQGASGANVLTF; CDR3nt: TGTGCCAGCTCAGAACAGGGGGCCTCTGGGGCCAACGTCCTGACTTTC
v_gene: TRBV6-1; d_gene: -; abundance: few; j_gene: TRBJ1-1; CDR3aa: CASSDLGARYTEAFF; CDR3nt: TGTGCCAGCAGTGATCTGGGGGCTCGGTACACTGAAGCTTTCTTT
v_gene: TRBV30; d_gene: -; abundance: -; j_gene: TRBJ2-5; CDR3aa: CATGQETQYF; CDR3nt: TGTGCCACGGGGCAAGAGACCCAGTACTTC
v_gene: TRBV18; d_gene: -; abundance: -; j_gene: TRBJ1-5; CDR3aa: CASSGGENQPQHF; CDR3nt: TGTGCCAGCTCAGGAGGGGAGAATCAGCCCCAGCATTTT
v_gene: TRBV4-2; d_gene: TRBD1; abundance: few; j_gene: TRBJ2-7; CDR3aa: CASSKPGQGSYEQYF; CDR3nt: TGTGCCAGCAGCAAACCGGGACAGGGCTCCTACGAGCAGTACTTC
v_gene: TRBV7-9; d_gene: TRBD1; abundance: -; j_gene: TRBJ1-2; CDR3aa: CASSQQGPRGYTF; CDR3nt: TGTGCCAGCAGCCAACAGGGGCCCCGGGGCTACACCTTC
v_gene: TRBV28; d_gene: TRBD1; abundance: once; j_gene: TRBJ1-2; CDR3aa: CASSLPRAGQGISGYTF; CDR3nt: TGTGCCAGCAGTTTACCTAGAGCGGGACAGGGGATCTCTGGCTACACCTTC
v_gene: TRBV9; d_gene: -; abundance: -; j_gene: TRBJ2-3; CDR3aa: CASSARARVQGTDTQYF; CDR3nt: TGTGCCAGCAGCGCCCGGGCGCGGGTCCAGGGCACAGATACGCAGTATTTT